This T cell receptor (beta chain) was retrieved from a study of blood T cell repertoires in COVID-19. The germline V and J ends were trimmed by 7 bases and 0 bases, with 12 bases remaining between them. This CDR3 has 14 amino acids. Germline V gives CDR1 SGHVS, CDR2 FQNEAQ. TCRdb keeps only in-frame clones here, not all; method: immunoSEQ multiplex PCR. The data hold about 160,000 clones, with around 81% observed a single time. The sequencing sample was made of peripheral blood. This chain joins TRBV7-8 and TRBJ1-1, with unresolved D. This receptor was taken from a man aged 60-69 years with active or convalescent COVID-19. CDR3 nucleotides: TGTGCCAGCACGTCGGGAGTCCTGAACACTGAAGCTTTCTTT. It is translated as CASTSGVLNTEAFF.